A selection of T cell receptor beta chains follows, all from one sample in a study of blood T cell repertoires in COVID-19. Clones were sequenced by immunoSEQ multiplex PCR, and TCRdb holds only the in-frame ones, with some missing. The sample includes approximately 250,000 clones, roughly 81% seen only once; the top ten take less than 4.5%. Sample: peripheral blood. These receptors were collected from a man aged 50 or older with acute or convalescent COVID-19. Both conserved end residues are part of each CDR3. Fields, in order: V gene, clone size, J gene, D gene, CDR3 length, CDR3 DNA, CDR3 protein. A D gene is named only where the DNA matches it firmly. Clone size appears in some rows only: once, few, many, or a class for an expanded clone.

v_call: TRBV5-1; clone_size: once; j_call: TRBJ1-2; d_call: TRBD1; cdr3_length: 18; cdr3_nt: TGCGCCAGCAGCACCAACGACAGGGGGCGCGGACCTAACTATGGCTACACCTTC; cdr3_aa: CASSTNDRGRGPNYGYTF
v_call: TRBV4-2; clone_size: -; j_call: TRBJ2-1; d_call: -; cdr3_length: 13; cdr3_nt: TGTGCCAGCAGCCAATCGGTCGGGGAAGAGCAGTTCTTC; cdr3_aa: CASSQSVGEEQFF
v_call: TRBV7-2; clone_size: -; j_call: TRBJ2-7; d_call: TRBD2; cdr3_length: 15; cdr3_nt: TGTGCCAGCAGCGTTCTAGCGGGAGCCGCCTACGAGCAGTACTTC; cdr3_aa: CASSVLAGAAYEQYF
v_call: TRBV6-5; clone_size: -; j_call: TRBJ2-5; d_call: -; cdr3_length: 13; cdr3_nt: TGTGCCAGCAGTTACGTGAGAAAAGAGACCCAGTACTTC; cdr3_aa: CASSYVRKETQYF
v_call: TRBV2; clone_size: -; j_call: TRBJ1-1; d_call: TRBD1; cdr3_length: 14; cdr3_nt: TGTGCCAGCAGTGTGACAGGGGTTAGCACTGAAGCTTTCTTT; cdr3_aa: CASSVTGVSTEAFF
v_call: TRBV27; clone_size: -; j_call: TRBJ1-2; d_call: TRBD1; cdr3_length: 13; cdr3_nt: TGTGCCAGCAGTTTACTACAGGGGAGGGGCTACACCTTC; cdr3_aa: CASSLLQGRGYTF
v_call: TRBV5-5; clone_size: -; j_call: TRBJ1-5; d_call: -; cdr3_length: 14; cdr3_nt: TGTGCCAGCAGCTCAACAGGGAACAATCAGCCCCAGCATTTT; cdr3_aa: CASSSTGNNQPQHF
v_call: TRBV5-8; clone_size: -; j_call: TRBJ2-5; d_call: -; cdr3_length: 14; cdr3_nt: TGTGCCAGCACCTCCCTGAGAATTACGGAGACCCAGTACTTC; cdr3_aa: CASTSLRITETQYF
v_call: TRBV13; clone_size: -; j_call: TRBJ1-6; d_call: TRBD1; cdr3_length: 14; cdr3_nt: TGTGCCAGCAGCTTTGGGACAGAGGATTCACCCCTCCACTTT; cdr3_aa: CASSFGTEDSPLHF
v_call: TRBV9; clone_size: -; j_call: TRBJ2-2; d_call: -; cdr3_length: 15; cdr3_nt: TGTGCCAGCAGCGCCTATGGTACGAACACCGGGGAGCTGTTTTTT; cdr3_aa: CASSAYGTNTGELFF
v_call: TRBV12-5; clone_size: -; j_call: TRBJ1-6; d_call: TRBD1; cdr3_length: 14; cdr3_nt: TGTGCTAGTGGTTTCGGACAGGGGGCTTCACCCCTCCACTTT; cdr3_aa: CASGFGQGASPLHF
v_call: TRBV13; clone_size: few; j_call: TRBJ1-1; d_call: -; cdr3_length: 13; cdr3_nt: TGTGCCAGCAGCCCGCGCCGGACAGTTGAAGCTTTCTTT; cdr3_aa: CASSPRRTVEAFF
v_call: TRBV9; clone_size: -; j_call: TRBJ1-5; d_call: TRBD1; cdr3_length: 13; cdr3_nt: TGTGCCAGCAGCGAAACAGGGGGCCAGCCCCAGCATTTT; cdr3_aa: CASSETGGQPQHF
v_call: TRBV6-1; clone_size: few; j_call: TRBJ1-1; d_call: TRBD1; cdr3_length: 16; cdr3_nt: TGTGCCAGCAGTGAAAGTCCCGGGACAGGGAACACTGAAGCTTTCTTT; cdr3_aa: CASSESPGTGNTEAFF
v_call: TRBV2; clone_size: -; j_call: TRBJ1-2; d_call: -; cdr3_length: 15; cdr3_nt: -; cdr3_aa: CASSILDRGRDGYTF
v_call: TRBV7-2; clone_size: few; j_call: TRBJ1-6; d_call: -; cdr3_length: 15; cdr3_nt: TGTGCCAGCAGCCTCGCGGGGCGAGGTACTTCACCCCTCCACTTT; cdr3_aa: CASSLAGRGTSPLHF
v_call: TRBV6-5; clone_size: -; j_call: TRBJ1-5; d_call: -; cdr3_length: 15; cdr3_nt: TGTGCCAGCATACCATTGGAGGGAAGCAATCAGCCCCAGCATTTT; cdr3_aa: CASIPLEGSNQPQHF
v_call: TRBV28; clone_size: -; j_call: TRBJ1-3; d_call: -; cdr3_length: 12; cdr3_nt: TGTGCCAGCACGGGCTCTGGAAACACCATATATTTT; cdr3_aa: CASTGSGNTIYF
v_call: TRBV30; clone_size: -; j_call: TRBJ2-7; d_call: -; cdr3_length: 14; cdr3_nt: TGTGCCTGGAGTGTACGGGCAGGGTGGGACGAGCAGTACTTC; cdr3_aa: CAWSVRAGWDEQYF
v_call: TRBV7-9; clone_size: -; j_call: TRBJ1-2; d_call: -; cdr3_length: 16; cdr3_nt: TGTGCCAGCAGCTTAGTTGATTACAGAGCTAACTATGGCTACACCTTC; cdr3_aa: CASSLVDYRANYGYTF
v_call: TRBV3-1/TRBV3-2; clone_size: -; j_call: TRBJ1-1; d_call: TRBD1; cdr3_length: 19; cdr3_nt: TGTGCCAGCAGCCGCAAAAGTGCAGGACAGGGGGCTATGAACACTGAAGCTTTCTTT; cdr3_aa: CASSRKSAGQGAMNTEAFF
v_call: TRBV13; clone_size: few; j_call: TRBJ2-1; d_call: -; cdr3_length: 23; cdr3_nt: TGTGCCAGCAGCTTAGCCCTTAACTCATTGGACAGCTCTAGCCCTCTCTCCTACAATGAGCAGTTCTTC; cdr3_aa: CASSLALNSLDSSSPLSYNEQFF
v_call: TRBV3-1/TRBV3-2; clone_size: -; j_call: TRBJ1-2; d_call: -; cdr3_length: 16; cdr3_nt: TGTGCCAGCAGCCGATTGACAGGACGACAAAACTATGGCTACACCTTC; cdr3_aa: CASSRLTGRQNYGYTF
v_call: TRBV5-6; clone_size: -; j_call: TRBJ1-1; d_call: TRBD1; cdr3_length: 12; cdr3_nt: TGTGCCAGCAGCTTGGAGACAGGGCTGGCTTTCTTT; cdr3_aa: CASSLETGLAFF
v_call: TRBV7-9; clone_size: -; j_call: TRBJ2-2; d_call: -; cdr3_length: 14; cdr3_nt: TGTGCCAGCAGCACCGGACAGAACACCGGGGAGCTGTTTTTT; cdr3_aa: CASSTGQNTGELFF
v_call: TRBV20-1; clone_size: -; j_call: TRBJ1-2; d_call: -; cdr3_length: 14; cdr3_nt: TGCAGTGCTAGTTTACAGGGAGGGAACTATGGCTACACCTTC; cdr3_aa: CSASLQGGNYGYTF
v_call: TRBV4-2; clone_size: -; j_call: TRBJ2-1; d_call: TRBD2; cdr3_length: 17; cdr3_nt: TGTGCCAGCAGCCACAGATATGGGACTAGTACTCCAAGCGAGCAGTTCTTC; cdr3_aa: CASSHRYGTSTPSEQFF
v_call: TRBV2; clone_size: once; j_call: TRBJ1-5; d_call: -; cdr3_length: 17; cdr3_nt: TGTGCCAGCGGGGGCTTAAAAGGTTTTCGTAGCAATCAGCCCCAGCATTTT; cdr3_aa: CASGGLKGFRSNQPQHF
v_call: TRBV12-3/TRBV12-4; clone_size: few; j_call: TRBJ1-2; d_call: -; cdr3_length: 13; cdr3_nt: TGTGCCAGCAGAGTACAGGGCGGCTATGGCTACACCTTC; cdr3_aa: CASRVQGGYGYTF
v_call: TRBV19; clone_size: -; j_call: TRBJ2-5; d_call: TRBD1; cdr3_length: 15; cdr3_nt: TGTGCCAGTAGTGGCCGGGACAGGGGGTTTGAGACCCAGTACTTC; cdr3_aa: CASSGRDRGFETQYF
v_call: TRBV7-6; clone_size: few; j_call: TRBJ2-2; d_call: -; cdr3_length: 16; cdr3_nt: TGTGCCAGCAGCTTAGCGCGCGGACAGCCCACCGGGGAGCTGTTTTTT; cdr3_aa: CASSLARGQPTGELFF
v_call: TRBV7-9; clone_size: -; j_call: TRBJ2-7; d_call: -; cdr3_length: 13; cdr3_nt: TGTGCCAGCAGCCCCGGGACACTTAGGGAGCAGTACTTC; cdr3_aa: CASSPGTLREQYF
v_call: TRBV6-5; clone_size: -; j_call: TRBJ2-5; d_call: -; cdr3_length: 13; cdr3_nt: TGTGCCAGCAGTACACGTGGGGGGGAGACCCAGTACTTC; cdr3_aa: CASSTRGGETQYF
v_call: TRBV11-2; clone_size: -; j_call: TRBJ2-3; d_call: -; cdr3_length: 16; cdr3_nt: TGTGCCAGCAGCATCCAGAGCGGGTTGGGCGCAGATACGCAGTATTTT; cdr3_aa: CASSIQSGLGADTQYF
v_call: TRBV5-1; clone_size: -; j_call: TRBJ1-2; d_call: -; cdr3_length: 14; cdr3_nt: TGCGCCAGCAGCTTGCCGAGTCTTTCATATGGCTACACCTTC; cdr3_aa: CASSLPSLSYGYTF
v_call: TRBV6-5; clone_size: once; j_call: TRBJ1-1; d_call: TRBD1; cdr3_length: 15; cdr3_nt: TGTGCCAGCAGACGGCGGGGACAGCTAAACACTGAAGCTTTCTTT; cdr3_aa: CASRRRGQLNTEAFF
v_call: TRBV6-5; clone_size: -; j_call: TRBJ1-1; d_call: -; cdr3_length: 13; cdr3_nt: TGTGCCAGCAGCCCCCAGGGCGCAACTGAAGCTTTCTTT; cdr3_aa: CASSPQGATEAFF
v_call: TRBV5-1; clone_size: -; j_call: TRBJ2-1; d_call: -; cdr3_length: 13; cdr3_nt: TGCGCCAGCAGTCCCGGGACAACGCCTCAGCAGTTCTTC; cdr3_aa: CASSPGTTPQQFF
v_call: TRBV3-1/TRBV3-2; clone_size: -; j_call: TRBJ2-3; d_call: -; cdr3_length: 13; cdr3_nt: TGTGCCAGCAGCGGGGGAGGTACAGATACGCAGTATTTT; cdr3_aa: CASSGGGTDTQYF
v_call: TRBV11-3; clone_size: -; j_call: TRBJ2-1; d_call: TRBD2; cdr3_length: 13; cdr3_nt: TGTGCCACCCGGAGACTAGCGGTCGATGAGCAGTTCTTC; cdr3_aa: CATRRLAVDEQFF
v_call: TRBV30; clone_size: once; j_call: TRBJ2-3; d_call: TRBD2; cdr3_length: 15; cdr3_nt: TGTGCCCGGAGCGGAGCGGGGGGTGTTACAGATACGCAGTATTTT; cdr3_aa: CARSGAGGVTDTQYF
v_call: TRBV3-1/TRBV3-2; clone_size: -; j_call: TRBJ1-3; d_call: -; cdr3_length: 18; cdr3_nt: TGTGCCAGCAGCCAATACCAGGGTTTGAGTACAACTGGAAACACCATATATTTT; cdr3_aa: CASSQYQGLSTTGNTIYF
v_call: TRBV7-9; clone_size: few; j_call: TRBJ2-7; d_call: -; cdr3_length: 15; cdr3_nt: TGTGCCAGCAGCACCGCCGGCAGGACAGCCTACGAGCAGTACTTC; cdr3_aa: CASSTAGRTAYEQYF
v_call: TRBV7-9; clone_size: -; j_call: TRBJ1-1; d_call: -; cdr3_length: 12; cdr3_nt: TGTGCCAGCAGCTTCGGGACTACTGAAGCTTTCTTT; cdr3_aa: CASSFGTTEAFF
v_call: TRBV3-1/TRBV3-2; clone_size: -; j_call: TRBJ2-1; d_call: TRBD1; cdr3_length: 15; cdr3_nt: TGTGCCAGCAGCGCCCGACAGGGGGTGTACAATGAGCAGTTCTTC; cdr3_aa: CASSARQGVYNEQFF